Listed below are T cell receptor beta chains from one sample, sequenced in a study of blood T cell repertoires in COVID-19. The method was immunoSEQ multiplex PCR; TCRdb's version includes in-frame clones alone and lacks a portion of them. The sample consists of 15,000 to 20,000 clones, around 80% of them appearing once. Input material: peripheral blood. The receptor source for this set is a man in his fifties or sixties with acute or convalescent COVID-19. The CDR3 runs from the conserved cysteine through the conserved F or W. D genes are given only for firm matches. The listing skips clone size in some rows; elsewhere it reads once, few, many or a size class.

D	size	V	length	J	DNA	CDR3
NA	NA	TRBV14	14	TRBJ2-5	TGTGCCAGCAGCCTTGAGATCCGGGGGGAGACCCAGTACTTC	CASSLEIRGETQYF
NA	NA	TRBV19	14	TRBJ1-2	TGTGCCAGTAGTATAGGAGGGGGATCCTATGGCTACACCTTC	CASSIGGGSYGYTF
TRBD1	NA	TRBV5-4	15	TRBJ1-1	TGTGCCAGCAGGTACGAACAGGGGCCGCTCGCTGAAGCTTTCTTT	CASRYEQGPLAEAFF
TRBD2	NA	TRBV5-1	14	TRBJ2-5	TGCGCCAGCAGCACGGGACTAGCCCAAGAGACCCAGTACTTC	CASSTGLAQETQYF
TRBD1	NA	TRBV12-5	18	TRBJ1-2	TGTGCTAGTGGTCCCACCTGGGGGACAGGGCGAGGTCACTATGGCTACACCTTC	CASGPTWGTGRGHYGYTF
NA	NA	TRBV6-4	13	TRBJ2-2	TGTGCCAGCAGTGACTACAGGACCGGGGAGCTGTTTTTT	CASSDYRTGELFF
TRBD2	NA	TRBV27	16	TRBJ2-5	TGTGCCAGCAGTTCCCCGGGGCTAGCGGGGCAAGAGACCCAGTACTTC	CASSSPGLAGQETQYF
TRBD1	NA	TRBV19	17	TRBJ1-3	TGTGCCAGTTTACGGACCTTGGGACAGCACTCTGGAAACACCATATATTTT	CASLRTLGQHSGNTIYF
NA	NA	TRBV11-2	15	TRBJ1-2	TGTGCCAGCAGCTTAGATCGGTGGGCAGAGGGTGGCTACACCTTC	CASSLDRWAEGGYTF
NA	NA	TRBV27	14	TRBJ1-2	TGTGCCAGCAGTTTCTTTGGGCCCCCCGGTGGCTACACCTTC	CASSFFGPPGGYTF
NA	few	TRBV4-1	14	TRBJ1-1	TGCGCCAGCAGCCGAATGACTCTGAACACTGAAGCTTTCTTT	CASSRMTLNTEAFF
NA	NA	TRBV24-1	15	TRBJ1-5	TGTGCCACCAGTGATTCCCAGGGAGGGAATCAGCCCCAGCATTTT	CATSDSQGGNQPQHF
NA	NA	TRBV6-2/TRBV6-3	12	TRBJ2-5	TGTGCCAGCAGTTCCCTCCAAGAGACCCAGTACTTC	CASSSLQETQYF
NA	NA	TRBV19	15	TRBJ1-6	TGTGCCAGTAGTCCGCTGACACAGGGAATAACCCCCCTCCACTTT	CASSPLTQGITPLHF
TRBD1	NA	TRBV7-8	14	TRBJ2-7	TGTGCCAGCAGCTTGGAACAGGGGTTATCTTTGCAGTACTTC	CASSLEQGLSLQYF
NA	NA	TRBV6-6	19	TRBJ1-3	TGTGCCAGCAGTCCTAGATTCGAATCCACCGCAAATTCTGGAAACACCATATATTTT	CASSPRFESTANSGNTIYF
NA	NA	TRBV18	15	TRBJ1-2	TGTGCCAGCTCACCCGTTGGGAGGGCGAACTATGGCTACACCTTC	CASSPVGRANYGYTF
NA	few	TRBV20-1	11	TRBJ2-3	TGCAGCCAGTATGATACAGATACGCAGTATTTT	CSQYDTDTQYF
TRBD1	NA	TRBV5-1	15	TRBJ2-1	TGCGCCAGCAGCTTGGGGGACAGCTCCTACAATGAGCAGTTCTTC	CASSLGDSSYNEQFF
NA	once	TRBV20-1	15	TRBJ1-6	TGCAGTGCTAGTCGGGGCGGGGTTTATAATTCACCCCTCCACTTT	CSASRGGVYNSPLHF
TRBD1	NA	TRBV18	13	TRBJ2-7	TGTGCCAGCTCACTTGGACAGGGCTACGAGCAGTACTTC	CASSLGQGYEQYF
NA	NA	TRBV7-8	16	TRBJ2-1	TGTGCCAGCAGCTTAAGGCCATGGGACTCTTTCAATGAGCAGTTCTTC	CASSLRPWDSFNEQFF
TRBD1	NA	TRBV5-4	13	TRBJ2-7	TGTGCCAGCAGCCTGGACAGGGGGAGAGAGCAGTACTTC	CASSLDRGREQYF
NA	NA	TRBV5-1	15	TRBJ2-5	TGCGCCAGCGCTCGTGAGCCGCCATCGCAAGAGACCCAGTACTTC	CASAREPPSQETQYF
TRBD1	NA	TRBV7-2	15	TRBJ2-5	TGTGCCAGCAGCTTACTAGACAGGGGAGAAGAGACCCAGTACTTC	CASSLLDRGEETQYF
TRBD2	NA	TRBV7-2	18	TRBJ2-3	TGTGCCAGCAGCTTAGTGGGACTAGCGGGGACGAGCACAGATACGCAGTATTTT	CASSLVGLAGTSTDTQYF
NA	NA	TRBV5-4	13	TRBJ1-2	TGTGCCAGCGGGGCGACAGCTAACTATGGCTACACCTTC	CASGATANYGYTF
NA	NA	TRBV2	13	TRBJ1-1	TGTGCCAGCAGTGGGACAACGGGCACTGAAGCTTTCTTT	CASSGTTGTEAFF
TRBD1	NA	TRBV5-1	14	TRBJ2-7	TGCGCCAGCTCCCGGACAGGGTCAGAGGGCGAGCAGTACTTC	CASSRTGSEGEQYF